One and the same sample provided the 28 T cell receptor beta chains below, sequenced in a study of cytomegalovirus exposure and HLA in healthy donors. Vbeta (60) and Jbeta (13) primers were used in the PCR. The protocol was immunoSEQ multiplex PCR, while the TCRdb copy is restricted to in-frame clones and leaves out a portion. The repertoire holds roughly 130,000 clones, with about three quarters as singletons. The sample was PBMCs. The receptor set was obtained from a male donor in good health and CMV-seropositive.

The gene calls are TRBV4-2 and TRBJ2-5; 9 bases are a match to TRBD2. The germline gives CDR1 LGHNA, CDR2 YNFKEQ. J gave up 3 bases and V 4 bases, and 9 bases lay outside the gene matches. The CDR3 length is 16 residues. CDR3 amino acids: CASSPTGTSSEETQYF. The CDR3 nucleotides read TGTGCCAGCAGCCCTACCGGGACTAGCTCCGAAGAGACCCAGTACTTC.

CDR3 residues: CASFGDLAGGEQYF. For the CDR3, the DNA is TGTGCCAGCTTTGGGGACCTGGCGGGAGGCGAGCAGTACTTC. V and J are TRBV18 and TRBJ2-7, with 8 bases matching TRBD2. The CDR3 sequence is 14 residues long. CDR1 is KGHSH and CDR2 is LQKENI in the germline V gene. The J segment lost 6 bases and the V segment lost 7 bases, leaving 11 bases of the junction unmatched. Using reference TRBV18 and TRBJ2-7 for the parts outside the CDR3, the full variable domain is NAGVMQNPRHLVRRRGQEARLRCSPMKGHSHVYWYRQLPEEGLKFMVYLQKENIIDESGMPKERFSAEFPKEGPSILRIQQVVRGDSAAYFCASFGDLAGGEQYFGPGTRLTVT.

This clone was observed a single time. The V and J genes are TRBV7-9 and TRBJ2-1, with D perhaps TRBD1 (5 bases). CDR1 and CDR2 from the germline V gene are SEHNR and FQNEAQ (reference sequence). V was clipped by 2 bases and J by 6 bases, with 14 bases between them. The CDR3 has 15 residues. CDR3 residues: CASSLTGLRVNEQFF. The CDR3 nucleotides are TGTGCCAGCAGCTTAACAGGTTTAAGAGTCAATGAGCAGTTCTTC. The full variable domain, in which reference TRBV7-9 and TRBJ2-1 provide the parts outside the CDR3, is DTGVSQNPRHKITKRGQNVTFRCDPISEHNRLYWYRQTLGQGPEFLTYFQNEAQLEKSRLLSDRFSAERPKGSFSTLEIQRTEQGDSAMYLCASSLTGLRVNEQFFGPGTRLTVL.

In its sample, this clone was seen once. The chain combines TRBV14 with TRBJ2-5, with 7 positions matching TRBD2. The germline CDR1 and CDR2 sequences are SGHDN and FVKESK. The CDR3 has 15 residues. V lost 4 bases, J lost 5 bases, and 10 bases stayed unmatched. The CDR3 here is CASSPLGGAGETQYF. The CDR3 DNA follows: TGTGCCAGCAGCCCCTTGGGAGGGGCCGGGGAGACCCAGTACTTC.

As regards this clone: Other nucleotide sequences from this sample produce the same CDR3. The V gene is TRBV9, the J gene TRBJ1-2, with a tentative D call TRBD1 (6 bases). Germline CDR1 reads SGDLS; CDR2 reads YYNGEE. The ends were cut back, 4 bases at V and 10 bases at J, with 17 bases in the middle. CDR3 length equals 13 residues. The CDR3 DNA follows: TGTGCCAGCAGCTCCCGTGAATTGGGGGCCTACACCTTC. Its protein product is CASSSRELGAYTF.

The gene calls are TRBV9 and TRBJ1-1; TRBD1 aligns across 7 bases. Losses at the gene ends were 3 bases for V and 1 base for J; bases not matched to a gene: 6. Germline assignment: CDR1 SGDLS and CDR2 YYNGEE. The CDR3 sequence is 15 residues long. The CDR3 nucleotides are TGTGCCAGCAGCGACCAGGGGGGACCGAACACTGAAGCTTTCTTT. Its translation: CASSDQGGPNTEAFF.

The chain combines TRBV4-3 with TRBJ2-7; 7 bases match TRBD2. After removal of 1 base from V and 3 bases from J, the junction contained 6 bases not matched to a gene. The CDR3 sequence is 15 residues long. From germline, CDR1 is LGHNA and CDR2 YSLEER. Here the CDR3 reads CASSQAATSSYEQYF. DNA for the CDR3: TGCGCCAGCAGCCAAGCGGCGACTAGCAGCTACGAGCAGTACTTC.

The V gene is TRBV7-8, the J gene TRBJ1-2, with a possible D match to TRBD1 (6 bases). CDR1 and CDR2 from the germline V gene are SGHVS and FQNEAQ. CDR3 length: 16 amino acids. The V end was cut by 0 bases, the J end by 4 bases, with 15 bases between. The CDR3 here is CASSLAPRQGIYGYTF. CDR3 bases: TGTGCCAGCAGCTTAGCCCCTAGGCAGGGGATCTATGGCTACACCTTC.

The V call is TRBV5-1, the J call TRBJ1-1; D is undetermined. The V gene lost 4 bases and the J gene lost 3 bases, with 10 bases spanning the gap. This CDR3 region has 13 residues. Per the germline V gene, CDR1 is SGHRS and CDR2 is YFSETQ. The CDR3 sequence: CASSEVPDTEAFF. The DNA for the CDR3 is TGCGCCAGCAGCGAGGTGCCCGACACTGAAGCTTTCTTT.

V usage is TRBV11-1 and J usage is TRBJ2-5, with TRBD1 matching 7 bases. The CDR3 is 15 residues long. Germline assignment: CDR1 SGHAT and CDR2 FQDESV (reference sequence). V dropped 5 bases and J dropped 5; count of bases not matched to a gene: 11. The CDR3 DNA sequence: TGTGCCAGCAGCGCCACAGGGGCCGGTTCTGAGACCCAGTACTTC. Its protein is CASSATGAGSETQYF.

The V and J genes are TRBV25-1 and TRBJ1-4; TRBD1 might be the D (5 bases). Trimming stripped 4 bases from V and 8 bases from J, with 23 bases between. The CDR3 loop spans 17 amino acids. The V gene's germline CDR1 is MGHDK and CDR2 SYGVNS. The CDR3 coding sequence is TGTGCCAGCAGTGTTCACGGGGAGGTCAGGGAGGACGAAAAACTGTTTTTT. This codes for CASSVHGEVREDEKLFF.

The rearrangement joins TRBV7-2 to TRBJ1-2; D possibly corresponds to TRBD1 (5 bases). V dropped 3 bases and J dropped 8 bases, with 13 bases sitting between them. The CDR3 loop spans 13 amino acids. Germline V gives CDR1 SGHTA, CDR2 FQGNSA. The DNA for the CDR3 is TGTGCCAGCAGCTTCAAGAGGGGAGGGGGCTACACCTTC. Residues: CASSFKRGGGYTF.

V gene TRBV5-4 combines with J gene TRBJ2-7; tentative D call: TRBD2 (7 bases). Trimming cost V 4 bases and J 4 bases, with 18 bases left between them. Per germline, CDR1 SGHNT and CDR2 YYREEE (reference sequence). The CDR3 contains 15 residues. DNA for the CDR3: TGTGCCAGCAGCCCCCGCGGGGGCACGGTGTACGAGCAGTACTTC. Translating gives CASSPRGGTVYEQYF.

This rearrangement joins TRBV19 to TRBJ2-1; 10 bases line up with TRBD2. Trimming at V came to 5 bases and at J to 7 bases, leaving 8 bases not matched to a gene. CDR3 size: 15 residues. Germline CDR1 LNHDA, CDR2 SQIVND (reference sequence). CDR3 nucleotides: TGTGCCAGTAGTCCCCTAGCGGGAGATCGAAATGAGCAGTTCTTC. Protein: CASSPLAGDRNEQFF.

V is TRBV7-3 and J is TRBJ1-1, with 9 bases aligning to TRBD1. J lost 5 bases, V lost 1 base, and 5 bases had no gene match. The CDR3 consists of 15 residues. CDR1 is SGHTA and CDR2 is FQGTGA in the germline V gene. The CDR3 region is CASSLIQGASTEAFF. The CDR3 DNA follows: TGTGCCAGCAGCTTAATACAGGGGGCGAGTACTGAAGCTTTCTTT. The complete variable domain, with remaining parts taken from reference TRBV7-3 and TRBJ1-1, reads GAGVSQTPSNKVTEKGKYVELRCDPISGHTALYWYRQSLGQGPEFLIYFQGTGAADDSGLPNDRFFAVRPEGSVSTLKIQRTERGDSAVYLCASSLIQGASTEAFFGQGTRLTVV.

This sequence joins TRBV5-6 and TRBJ2-7, with a possible D match to TRBD2 (5 bases). CDR3 length: 13 amino acids. V lost 0 bases, J lost 3 bases, and 7 bases lay in between. The germline V gene encodes CDR1 SGHDT and CDR2 YYEEEE. The CDR3 coding sequence is TGTGCCAGCAGCTTGGGCGGGCGCTACGAGCAGTACTTC. This codes for CASSLGGRYEQYF.

Regarding this clone: Sequence at one end of the junction differs from germline and may be a read error. This chain links TRBV7-9 with TRBJ2-7; a possible D gene is TRBD2 (5 bases). CDR1 is SEHNR, CDR2 FQNEAQ, per germline (reference sequence). This CDR3 comprises 14 residues. The CDR3 DNA sequence: TGTGCCAGCAGCTTTCCGACCACCACTGGGGAGCGGTACTTC. Translation: CASSFPTTTGERYF.

This chain joins TRBV29-1 and TRBJ2-7; the D gene is possibly TRBD2 (5 bases). Looked up from germline, CDR1 is SQVTM and CDR2 is ANQGSEA. The CDR3 runs to 12 residues. Deletions cut 1 base from V and 5 bases from J, with 9 bases between. The CDR3 DNA reads TGCAGCGTTGAAGGGTACGGGGACGAGCAGTACTTC. Translating it yields CSVEGYGDEQYF.

This rearrangement joins TRBV7-6 to TRBJ1-6, with D uncertain. There are 16 residues in the CDR3. V was shortened by 5 bases and J by 2 bases, with 13 bases between the two germline ends. Germline V gene lookup returns CDR1 SGHVS and CDR2 FNYEAQ. CDR3 loop: CASSPTLKAYNSPLHF. DNA for the CDR3: TGTGCCAGCAGCCCAACACTAAAGGCCTATAATTCACCCCTCCACTTT.

The CDR3 DNA is TGCGCCAGCAGTGAGATGACAGCCTACGAGCAGTACTTC. Translated: CASSEMTAYEQYF. This chain connects TRBV10-2 to TRBJ2-7, with D perhaps TRBD1 (5 bases). The CDR3 is 13 residues long. The V gene's germline CDR1 is WSHSY and CDR2 SAAADI. V gave up 2 bases and J gave up 2 bases, with 7 bases separating them.

The chain is built from TRBV6-1 and TRBJ2-7, with 10 bases fitting TRBD2. This CDR3 region has 16 residues. The junction had 7 bases not matched to a gene; V was cut back by 3 bases and J by 2 bases. CDR1 and CDR2 from the germline V gene are MNHNS and SASEGT. CDR3: CASSESSGRATYEQYF. The DNA of the CDR3 is TGTGCCAGCAGTGAGTCCAGCGGGAGGGCCACCTACGAGCAGTACTTC.

This clone was seen just once. The chain uses TRBV11-2 and TRBJ2-1, with a tentative D call TRBD1 (6 bases). The CDR3 has 15 residues. Germline V gene sequence: CDR1 SGHAT, CDR2 FQNNGV. Trimming removed 5 bases from V and 5 bases from J, with 16 bases in between. The CDR3 reads CASSPGASLHNEQFF. The CDR3 nucleotides read TGTGCCAGCAGCCCAGGGGCATCCTTACACAATGAGCAGTTCTTC.

The chain is built from TRBV4-1 and TRBJ2-3; no clear D. CDR1 and CDR2 from the germline V gene are MGHRA and YSYEKL. The V and J ends lost 4 bases and 0 bases respectively, with 5 bases between them. This CDR3 is 13 amino acids long. The CDR3 loop reads CASSPQSTDTQYF. The CDR3 nucleotides read TGCGCCAGCAGCCCACAAAGCACAGATACGCAGTATTTT.

V gene TRBV5-1 combines with J gene TRBJ2-3; TRBD2 matches at 8 bases. Germline CDR1 is SGHRS and CDR2 is YFSETQ. This CDR3 comprises 18 residues. V was pared by 0 bases and J by 1 base, with 10 bases of the junction left unmatched. This CDR3 reads CASSLVMMRGVRTDTQYF. CDR3 nucleotides: TGCGCCAGCAGCTTGGTGATGATGCGGGGGGTACGCACAGATACGCAGTATTTT.

The chain couples TRBV11-2 to TRBJ2-7; 11 nucleotides line up with TRBD2. This CDR3 is 16 amino acids long. Germline CDR1 SGHAT, CDR2 FQNNGV. Unmatched junction bases numbered 9, after V lost 6 bases and J lost 2 bases. CDR3 coding DNA: TGTGCCAGCAGGGCCCAAATAGCGGGGGGGCCCTACGAGCAGTACTTC. Amino acid sequence: CASRAQIAGGPYEQYF.

This chain uses TRBV28 with TRBJ2-1; 8 positions agree with TRBD2. Germline V gene data show CDR1 as MDHEN and CDR2 as SYDVKM. V dropped 2 bases and J dropped 6; count of bases not matched to a gene: 6. The CDR3 covers 15 residues. This chain's CDR3 is CASSLGVAGSNEQFF. The CDR3 DNA reads TGTGCCAGCAGTTTAGGGGTAGCGGGGTCCAATGAGCAGTTCTTC. Full variable domain (rest looked up from reference TRBV28 and TRBJ2-1): DVKVTQSSRYLVKRTGEKVFLECVQDMDHENMFWYRQDPGLGLRLIYFSYDVKMKEKGDIPEGYSVSREKKERFSLILESASTNQTSMYLCASSLGVAGSNEQFFGPGTRLTVL.

The rearrangement uses TRBV6-5 and TRBJ2-3; 8 bases are a match to TRBD1. Germline values: CDR1 MNHEY, CDR2 SVGAGI. CDR3 length equals 13 residues. Trimming removed 9 bases from V and 0 bases from J; junction bases left unmatched: 2. CDR3 in DNA: TGTGCCAGTCGGACAGGGAGCACAGATACGCAGTATTTT. The encoded protein is CASRTGSTDTQYF.

The V call is TRBV6-1, the J call TRBJ2-3; TRBD1 matches 7 bases. The CDR3 spans 14 residues. Trimming at V came to 6 bases and at J to 1 base, leaving 4 bases not matched to a gene. The germline CDR1 and CDR2 sequences are MNHNS and SASEGT. The CDR3 here is CASRTGLGTDTQYF. Written as DNA, the CDR3 is TGTGCCAGCAGGACAGGGTTGGGCACAGATACGCAGTATTTT.